The 10 T cell receptor beta chains reported below all come from one sample, sequenced in a study of beta chain features in type 1 diabetes. Expressed TCRB transcripts were sequenced because the isolated RNA had all been reverse transcribed beforehand. Here immunoSEQ multiplex PCR was the method, and the copy in TCRdb shows in-frame clones only, minus some. There are roughly 610,000 clones in the sample; 15% to 18% occur only once, and approximately 0.099% lies in the top ten. Sequenced: naive CD4+ T cells from blood. The receptors were sampled from a young man in good health.

This clone was recorded a few times. The same CDR3 can be traced to other DNA sequences in this sample. The chain couples TRBV11-2 to TRBJ2-3; tentatively, D is TRBD1 (5 bases). This CDR3 is built from 16 residues. Trimming removed 1 base at V and 0 bases at J, with 11 bases between. Germline V gives CDR1 SGHAT, CDR2 FQNNGV. The chain's CDR3 is CASSLGAGISTDTQYF. CDR3 DNA sequence: TGTGCCAGCAGCTTAGGGGCAGGGATAAGCACAGATACGCAGTATTTT. The variable domain in full, with the rest retrieved from reference TRBV11-2 and TRBJ2-3, is EAGVAQSPRYKIIEKRQSVAFWCNPISGHATLYWYQQILGQGPKLLIQFQNNGVVDDSQLPKDRFSAERLKGVDSTLKIQPAKLEDSAVYLCASSLGAGISTDTQYFGPGTRLTVL.

Of note for this clone: One end of the junction varies from germline; a read error may be responsible. J is TRBJ2-5 and V is TRBV6-5; TRBD1 agrees at 10 bases. Germline CDR1 is MNHEY and CDR2 is SVGAGI. CDR3 length: 13 residues. The CDR3 nucleotides are TGTGCCATCAGTGAGGTTCCGGGACAGGGGATAGACTTC. It encodes CAISEVPGQGIDF.

The chain joins TRBV28 to TRBJ2-5; 8 positions agree with TRBD1. The V and J ends lost 2 bases and 3 bases, in that order; junction bases with no gene match: 11. The CDR3 length is 17 residues. Germline V gene sequence: CDR1 MDHEN, CDR2 SYDVKM. The CDR3 region is CASSLTMRRGREETQYF. CDR3 sequence (DNA): TGTGCCAGCAGTTTAACTATGCGCAGGGGGCGAGAAGAGACCCAGTACTTC.

The rearrangement joins TRBV6-5 to TRBJ2-7; a weak D match, TRBD2 (6 bases). The length of the CDR3 is 15 residues. The V end was cut by 2 bases, the J end by 1 base, with 12 bases between. In germline, CDR1 is MNHEY, CDR2 SVGAGI. Written as DNA, the CDR3 is TGTGCCAGCAGTTACGATTCTGCGGGGTCCTACGAGCAGTACTTC. It yields the protein CASSYDSAGSYEQYF.

This clone was recorded once. This chain uses TRBV7-2 with TRBJ2-7; maybe TRBD1 (5 bases). The germline gives CDR1 SGHTA, CDR2 FQGNSA. Deletions cut 2 bases from V and 1 base from J, with 12 bases between. The length of the CDR3 is 15 residues. The CDR3 region has the DNA TGTGCCAGCAGCTTACGCAGGGATTATTCCTACGAGCAGTACTTC. Its translation is CASSLRRDYSYEQYF.

This clone has just a few counts. V is TRBV15 and J is TRBJ1-1; D gene ambiguous. V was pared by 1 base and J by 3 bases, with 15 bases between. CDR3 length: 16 residues. Germline V lookup: CDR1 LNHNV, CDR2 YYDKDF (reference sequence). The CDR3 nucleotides are TGTGCCACCAGCAGAGGGGTTAAAGGCAGAGACACTGAAGCTTTCTTT. As protein: CATSRGVKGRDTEAFF.

The V and J genes are TRBV7-2 and TRBJ2-7, with D possibly being TRBD2 (6 bases). The V and J ends lost 2 bases and 7 bases respectively, with 21 bases between them. Germline-derived CDR1 and CDR2 are SGHTA and FQGNSA. The CDR3 is 16 amino acids. The CDR3 loop reads CASSLKAIRGTVEQYF. In DNA, the CDR3 is TGTGCCAGCAGCTTAAAGGCTATTCGGGGGACTGTTGAGCAGTACTTC.

The genes are TRBV5-1 and TRBJ1-2; 8 nucleotides line up with TRBD1. The CDR3 loop spans 14 amino acids. Germline CDR1 reads SGHRS; CDR2 reads YFSETQ. V dropped 4 bases and J dropped 4; count of bases not matched to a gene: 6. This CDR3 is CASSTGQGTYGYTF. CDR3 nucleotide sequence: TGCGCCAGCAGCACCGGACAGGGTACCTATGGCTACACCTTC.

CDR3 residues: CASSPRLSSTDTQYF. The CDR3 bases are TGTGCCAGCTCACCACGTCTGTCTAGCACAGATACGCAGTATTTT. The V call is TRBV18, the J call TRBJ2-3; D is unclear. With 1 base removed from V and 0 bases from J, the gap between germline ends came to 8 bases. Germline loops: CDR1 KGHSH, CDR2 LQKENI. CDR3 length: 15 residues.

A few counts support this clone. The CDR3 DNA reads TGTGCCAGCAGCCGGACCGCCGACGAGCAGTACTTC. Amino acid sequence: CASSRTADEQYF. The chain employs TRBV6-6 and TRBJ2-7; no clear D gene. CDR1 and CDR2 from the germline V gene are MNHNY and SVGAGI (reference sequence). This CDR3 is 12 amino acids long. With 6 bases removed from V and 5 bases from J, the gap between germline ends came to 11 bases.